This T cell receptor beta chain was documented in a study of blood T cell repertoires in COVID-19 (dated by TCRdb to 2020 to 2022). Describing the broader study: The collaborator samples originated in the United States, Italy and Spain and spanned the acute and convalescent phases of COVID-19. The repertoires were released in a freely available public database intended as a resource for research on the immune response to SARS-CoV-2. The dataset comprised deeply sampled blood TCRbeta repertoires from subjects exposed to, actively infected with, or recovered from COVID-19. Where available, HLA class I and class II types were obtained from metadata supplied by the sample provider rather than from assay-based typing. The material from the prospective study consisted of cDNA or gDNA derived from T cells, B-cell-depleted T cells, or PBMCs. The samples were drawn from two sources: the first 160 participants of the ongoing ImmuneRACE study, and fewer than 1,500 subjects contributed by 6 global collaborators. The sample metadata nearly always contained a de-identified subject ID, COVID-19 status, age in years and sex. What the authors observed across the whole study: The amount of clinical and demographic metadata varied by source and participant and was provided uncurated.

The immunoSEQ Assay, a bias-controlled multiplex PCR, was used to amplify TCRbeta CDR3 regions from genomic DNA. The original pipeline was this. The number of nucleated cells in each sample was estimated from the amplification of reference gene primers within the assay. To quantify the absolute abundance of each unique TCRbeta CDR3 rearrangement, sequence reads were collapsed and filtered. Productive Simpson clonality was computed per sample as the square root of Simpson's diversity index over productive rearrangements. TCRdb took this table from immuneACCESS and kept in-frame rearrangements with V and J called. Such tables lack part of the clones; where checked against another copy, unresolved V genes explain under half of the gap, and the rest is unexplained. The V and J calls and clone size come from that table; D and trimming were worked out from the DNA. The sample records 140,000 or so clones, more than 65% of which are singletons. About 10% of the sample is held by the ten biggest clonotypes.

Each collaborating institution followed its own protocols to collect whole blood in K2EDTA tubes. For TCRbeta analysis, collaborators shipped samples as frozen whole blood, isolated PBMCs, or DNA extracted from either of those sample types. From the germline V gene, CDR1 is LGHNT and CDR2 is FRNRAP. The CDR3 goes from the cysteine to the phenylalanine over 19 residues. CDR3 DNA is the only sequence kept; it has 57 bases, read in frame from the first base. Germline trimming: 4 bases from V, 4 bases from J; junction bases outside gene matches: 18. As for this clone: The clone's antigen remains unknown. Per-nucleotide qualities are absent, and no much larger clonotype sits a single base away.

This TCR was recovered from a man aged 60 to 75 with active or convalescent COVID-19. The chain links TRBV12-5 with TRBJ2-5; TRBD2 aligns with 10 central bases. The material sequenced was peripheral blood. The DNA is as follows: TGTGCTAGTGGTTGGGTTTGGGGTTCGAGCGGGGGGGCAGCAGAGACCCAGTACTTC. Its coded protein is CASGWVWGSSGGAAETQYF.